These T cell receptor beta chains were read from a single sample in a study of T cell changes during pregnancy in multiple sclerosis. The method was immunoSEQ multiplex PCR; TCRdb's version includes in-frame clones alone and lacks a portion of them. The data hold approximately 80,000 clones, with around 94% observed a single time. This material consisted of peripheral blood, taken in the second trimester of pregnancy. The receptor source for this set is a female donor in good health, enrolled as a control in a pregnancy study. Each CDR3 is given without its conserved first and last residue.

v_gene	j_gene	CDR3aa
TRBV28	TRBJ1-2	ASSSGQGITYGYT
TRBV4-1	TRBJ2-1	ASSQVSGGTSGRGNNEQF
TRBV27	TRBJ2-1	ASSSSGNAYNEQF
TRBV14	TRBJ1-1	ASSPRTGGDTEAF
TRBV29-1	TRBJ2-2	SVLPGLNTGELF
TRBV9	TRBJ2-7	ASSFSPEGSEQY
TRBV6-5	TRBJ2-7	ASSYSPSYEQY
TRBV4-1	TRBJ1-1	ASSPGGGSTEAF
TRBV28	TRBJ2-1	ASSPQRDEQF
TRBV5-1	TRBJ2-3	ASSRIRTGDPILGGDTQY
TRBV7-6	TRBJ1-6	ASSPTGRANSPLH
TRBV6-1	TRBJ2-3	ATSWTSGRDTQY
TRBV5-1	TRBJ1-2	ASSYPGGMLGYT
TRBV28	TRBJ1-1	ASSPFSRGGAF
TRBV9	TRBJ2-1	ASSVALSNEQF
TRBV11-2	TRBJ2-1	ASSSQAGTYNEQF
TRBV29-1	TRBJ2-3	SVTSGSTDTQY
TRBV28	TRBJ1-2	ASSLGTDIRGYT
TRBV7-9	TRBJ2-2	ASSLVRTGELF
TRBV7-9	TRBJ2-2	ASSFQNANTGELF
TRBV4-2	TRBJ1-4	ASSPGGPEKLF
TRBV27	TRBJ2-7	ASSFLGRPGEQY
TRBV4-1	TRBJ2-1	ASSRDGLADEQF
TRBV6-5	TRBJ1-2	ASRTDRDYGYT
TRBV27	TRBJ1-2	ASSTTRNYGYT
TRBV2	NA	ASSGTSGRASYEQY
TRBV7-6	TRBJ2-1	ASSRTSGNSNNEQF
TRBV28	TRBJ2-1	ASSHLKTSENEQF
TRBV28	TRBJ2-7	ASSSERVAGIEQY
TRBV15	TRBJ1-1	ATSRGINRGRGTEAF
TRBV11-3	TRBJ1-2	ASSFRRDGYT
TRBV5-6	TRBJ1-1	ASSLGAGSEAF
TRBV5-1	TRBJ2-1	ASRVADEQF
TRBV5-1	TRBJ2-7	ASSLGQGIVYEQY
TRBV2	TRBJ2-6	ASSAFGANVLT
TRBV2	TRBJ2-7	ASTTNYEQY
TRBV6-5	TRBJ2-7	ASSSGASYEQY
TRBV2	TRBJ2-3	ASAHREPGQGARDTQY
TRBV30	TRBJ2-7	AWSALHKRGPEQY
TRBV12-5	TRBJ1-6	ASGLGEPNSPLH
TRBV20-1	TRBJ1-1	SAPRQAEAF
TRBV5-1	TRBJ2-7	ASSLTASAPYEQY
TRBV6-6	TRBJ2-1	ASSYYRNEQF
TRBV7-9	TRBJ2-3	ASSHSGHLIADTQY
TRBV12-5	TRBJ2-3	ASAAASSTDTQY